A selection of T cell receptor beta chains follows, all from one sample in a study of cytomegalovirus exposure and HLA in healthy donors. The method was immunoSEQ multiplex PCR; TCRdb's version includes in-frame clones alone and lacks a portion of them. The sample consists of over 110,000 clones, 80% to 85% of them appearing once. Sequencing used PBMCs. Receptors originate from a male donor in good health and CMV-seropositive. The CDR3 runs from the conserved cysteine through the conserved F or W. The D gene is left open where the match is weak. Size values are once, few and many counts, or a class for expanded clones, and some rows have none.

d_call	v_call	clone_size	j_call	cdr3_aa	cdr3_nt
NA	TRBV5-1	NA	TRBJ2-2	CASSLVAGGLAGELFF	TGCGCCAGCAGCTTGGTGGCAGGAGGGCTGGCCGGGGAGCTGTTTTTT
TRBD1	TRBV7-2	few	TRBJ2-7	CASSLVGGGPHEQYF	TGTGCCAGCAGCTTAGTAGGGGGCGGCCCCCACGAGCAGTACTTC
NA	TRBV7-8	NA	TRBJ1-6	CASSGFNSGVLRPLHF	TGTGCCAGCAGTGGCTTCAATTCAGGGGTGCTGAGGCCCCTCCACTTT
TRBD2	TRBV27	few	TRBJ2-3	CASSLSGSWNTQYF	TGTGCCAGCAGTTTAAGCGGGAGTTGGAATACGCAGTATTTT
TRBD2	TRBV10-3	NA	TRBJ2-2	CAISPGLAGGLNTGELFF	TGTGCCATCAGCCCGGGACTAGCGGGGGGGCTGAACACCGGGGAGCTGTTTTTT
NA	TRBV28	NA	TRBJ1-2	CASKTNYGYTF	TGTGCCAGCAAGACAAACTATGGCTACACCTTC
NA	TRBV30	few	TRBJ1-6	CAWTGQMGNSPLHF	TGTGCCTGGACAGGACAGATGGGCAATTCACCCCTCCACTTT
TRBD2	TRBV30	NA	TRBJ2-3	CAWSDAIGTSGHITDTQYF	TGTGCCTGGAGCGACGCCATCGGAACTAGCGGTCATATCACAGATACGCAGTATTTT
NA	TRBV27	NA	TRBJ1-2	CASSLGQAYGYTF	TGTGCCAGCAGCCTCGGCCAGGCCTATGGCTACACCTTC
TRBD2	TRBV5-1	NA	TRBJ2-1	CASSLGLAEKQFF	TGCGCCAGCAGCCTGGGACTAGCGGAGAAGCAGTTCTTC
TRBD1	TRBV10-3	NA	TRBJ2-2	CAISDRGTGANTGELFF	TGTGCCATCAGTGATAGGGGGACAGGGGCAAACACCGGGGAGCTGTTTTTT
NA	TRBV27	few	TRBJ2-1	CASSLSVESNEQFF	TGTGCCAGCAGTTTATCGGTCGAGTCCAATGAGCAGTTCTTC
NA	TRBV7-8	NA	TRBJ1-1	CASSLDYMAEAFF	TGTGCCAGCAGCTTAGACTACATGGCTGAAGCTTTCTTT
NA	TRBV13	NA	TRBJ2-3	CASSLGTPSTDTQYF	TGTGCCAGCAGCTTAGGGACTCCGAGCACAGATACGCAGTATTTT
TRBD2	TRBV9	NA	TRBJ2-5	CASSAKGTTGRETQYF	TGTGCCAGCAGCGCCAAAGGGACGACCGGGAGGGAGACCCAGTACTTC
TRBD2	TRBV19	NA	TRBJ2-3	CASSPIAGGTDTQYF	TGTGCCAGTAGCCCTATAGCGGGAGGCACAGATACGCAGTATTTT
TRBD2	TRBV4-1	NA	TRBJ2-3	CASSQDFGLAGVVDRTDMQYF	TGCGCCAGCAGCCAAGACTTTGGACTAGCGGGGGTCGTTGATCGCACAGATATGCAGTATTTT
NA	TRBV19	NA	TRBJ1-5	CASSIATRGVSQPQHF	TGTGCCAGTAGTATAGCTACTCGGGGGGTAAGTCAGCCCCAGCATTTT
NA	TRBV6-5	few	TRBJ2-3	CASSYARQGTDTQYF	TGTGCCAGCAGCTACGCCAGACAGGGCACAGATACGCAGTATTTT
NA	TRBV11-2	NA	TRBJ1-1	CASSLTPRATEAFF	TGTGCCAGCAGCTTAACCCCGCGGGCGACTGAAGCTTTCTTT
NA	TRBV6-6	NA	TRBJ1-6	CASSPGIRDSPLHF	TGTGCCAGCAGTCCCGGGATTAGAGATTCACCCCTCCACTTT
NA	TRBV30	NA	TRBJ1-6	CAWTKDSHNSPLHF	TGTGCCTGGACCAAGGACAGCCATAATTCACCCCTCCACTTT
NA	TRBV18	few	TRBJ1-4	CASSPGGRTNEKLFF	TGTGCCAGCTCACCCGGAGGACGGACTAATGAAAAACTGTTTTTT
NA	TRBV27	NA	TRBJ1-5	CASSLVGGNQPQHF	TGTGCCAGCAGTTTAGTCGGGGGCAATCAGCCCCAGCATTTT
TRBD1	TRBV11-1	NA	TRBJ1-1	CASSLSQNRGWGTEAFF	TGTGCCAGCAGCTTATCCCAAAACAGGGGCTGGGGCACTGAAGCTTTCTTT
NA	TRBV6-1	NA	TRBJ1-6	CASSEAPQGNSPLHF	TGTGCCAGCAGTGAAGCGCCACAGGGTAATTCACCCCTCCACTTT
TRBD2	TRBV7-2	NA	TRBJ2-3	CASSFLAGGISTDTQYF	TGTGCCAGCAGCTTCCTAGCGGGGGGAATATCCACAGATACGCAGTATTTT
NA	TRBV18	NA	TRBJ2-5	CASSRGTQETQYF	TGTGCCAGCTCACGCGGCACTCAAGAGACCCAGTACTTC
NA	TRBV6-1	NA	TRBJ2-1	CASSGLSSDEQFF	TGTGCCAGCAGTGGCCTTAGTAGCGATGAGCAGTTCTTC
NA	TRBV29-1	NA	TRBJ2-1	CSVEGLRGTLSNEQFF	TGCAGCGTTGAGGGGCTTCGGGGGACCCTAAGCAATGAGCAGTTCTTC
NA	TRBV7-2	NA	TRBJ2-2	CASSFDRQNTGELFF	TGTGCCAGCAGCTTTGACAGGCAAAACACCGGGGAGCTGTTTTTT
TRBD2	TRBV7-2	NA	TRBJ2-1	CASSLEPSGVPLVMQFF	TGTGCCAGCAGCTTAGAACCTAGCGGGGTCCCCCTGGTGATGCAGTTCTTC
NA	TRBV14	NA	TRBJ2-7	CASSQAGGLGQYF	TGTGCCAGCAGCCAAGCGGGGGGCCTGGGGCAGTACTTC
TRBD2	TRBV5-5	NA	TRBJ2-7	CARRLAGEAEQYF	TGTGCCCGACGACTAGCGGGAGAAGCCGAGCAGTACTTC